A selection of T cell receptor beta chains follows, all from one sample in a study of early T cells in non-severe SARS-CoV-2 infection. Using its own MiXCR run on the 5' RACE reads, TCRdb lists one record per CDR3 protein. Altogether tens of thousands of distinct CDR3 sequences are present, 10% to 15% being singletons, with the ten largest covering approximately 15%. The sample taken for sequencing was whole blood. Receptors were obtained from an adult who was a healthcare worker with PCR-confirmed SARS-CoV-2 infection or an uninfected control (not recorded which). The CDR3 runs from the conserved cysteine through the conserved F or W. The D gene is left open where the match is weak. For some rows the clone size is stated as once, few or many, or as a class when expanded; others skip it.

TRBJ2-1,many,TRBV6-5,TRBD2,TGTGCCAGCAGTTACACCCTAGCGGACTCCTACAATGAGCAGTTCTTC,CASSYTLADSYNEQFF
TRBJ2-2,few,TRBV7-2,TRBD2,TGTGCCAGCAGCTTAAGCGGGAGGGCCGCCGGGGAGCTGTTTTTT,CASSLSGRAAGELFF
TRBJ2-3,many,TRBV27,-,TGTGCCAGCAGCTTTCCGGGGGGCGGGGGCGTAGATACGCAGTATTTT,CASSFPGGGGVDTQYF
TRBJ2-1,few,TRBV4-3,-,TGCGCCAGCAGCCAGGACGGGGCGAAACTATTTAATGAGCAGTTCTTC,CASSQDGAKLFNEQFF
TRBJ1-6,-,TRBV2,-,TGTGCCAGCGAGGCGAGCTCCTATAATTCACCCCTCCACTTT,CASEASSYNSPLHF
TRBJ2-5,-,TRBV7-9,-,TGTGCCAGCAGCTTCCCCCGCCGGTTCACAGGCGCCCCATCCTCCCGGGAGACCCAGTACTTC,CASSFPRRFTGAPSSRETQYF
TRBJ1-5,few,TRBV6-2/TRBV6-3,-,TGTGCCAGCAGTTACTCACCCCTGGAGAATCAGCCCCAGCATTTT,CASSYSPLENQPQHF
TRBJ2-1,-,TRBV9,-,TGTGCCAGCAGCATCGGGAGCTTGAATGAGCAGTTCTTC,CASSIGSLNEQFF
TRBJ2-3,many,TRBV6-5,TRBD2,TGTGCCAGCAGTCCGGGACTAGCGGGACCTACGCAGTATTTT,CASSPGLAGPTQYF
TRBJ2-5,-,TRBV11-2,-,TGTGCCAGCAGCGTTGGGGCGGGACGAGAGACCCAGTACTTC,CASSVGAGRETQYF
TRBJ1-1,many,TRBV12-3/TRBV12-4,-,TGTGCCAGCACCCTGACTATTAACACTGAAGCTTTCTTT,CASTLTINTEAFF
TRBJ2-1,-,TRBV2,-,TGTGCCAGCATAGGTTACAATGAGCAGTTCTTC,CASIGYNEQFF
TRBJ2-7,many,TRBV7-9,-,TGTGCCAGCAGCTCGTGGAACAGGGCCAACTCCTACGAGCAGTACTTC,CASSSWNRANSYEQYF
TRBJ2-3,few,TRBV9,-,TGTGCCAGCAGCGTATACCCAGATACGCAGTATTTT,CASSVYPDTQYF
TRBJ2-1,many,TRBV2,-,TGTGCCAGCATCCCAGACACGTCGGGTTACAATGAGCAGTTCTTC,CASIPDTSGYNEQFF
TRBJ2-7,many,TRBV2,TRBD2,TGTGCCAGCAGTGGTCCGTCTAGCGGGTCCCCTAGGGAGCAGTACTTC,CASSGPSSGSPREQYF
TRBJ2-3,few,TRBV11-2,-,TGTGCCAGCACCTCGGGATCTAGCACAGATACGCAGTATTTT,CASTSGSSTDTQYF
TRBJ2-2,many,TRBV7-3,-,TGTGCCAGCAGCCTCTCATTCGGGGGGGAGCTGTTTTTT,CASSLSFGGELFF
TRBJ2-2,-,TRBV12-3/TRBV12-4,-,TGTGCCAGCAGTTTAAGACTGTTGACCGGGGAGCTGTTTTTT,CASSLRLLTGELFF
TRBJ1-1,many,TRBV11-2,-,TGTGCCAGCAGCTTAAAGGGCCCGAAAGCTTTCTTT,CASSLKGPKAFF
TRBJ2-1,-,TRBV2,-,TGTGCCAGCAGTTCCATTACCTACAATGAGCAGTTCTTC,CASSSITYNEQFF
TRBJ2-7,-,TRBV20-1,TRBD2,TGCAGTGCTCCCCCTTTGGCTAGCGGGAACGGGCGCAAGGAGCAGTACTTC,CSAPPLASGNGRKEQYF
TRBJ2-2,few,TRBV12-3/TRBV12-4,TRBD2,TGTGCCAGCAAACCTTCACTAGCGGGAGGCGCCGGGGAGCTGTTTTTT,CASKPSLAGGAGELFF
TRBJ2-1,-,TRBV10-3,-,TGTGCCATCAGTACGGGGTACAATGAGCAGTTCTTC,CAISTGYNEQFF
TRBJ1-2,many,TRBV3-1,TRBD1,TGTGCCAGCAGCCAAGGGAACAGGGGAGGAGGAGGCTACACCTTC,CASSQGNRGGGGYTF
TRBJ2-5,-,TRBV27,TRBD2,TGTGCCAGCAGTTCGGGACTAGCCCAGACCCAGTACTTC,CASSSGLAQTQYF
TRBJ1-4,few,TRBV28,-,TGTGCCAGCAGCCACGGATCAAGCGGTGAAAAACTGTTTTTT,CASSHGSSGEKLFF
TRBJ2-7,-,TRBV5-1,-,TGCGCCAGCAGCTCCGGATACGAGCAGTACTTC,CASSSGYEQYF
TRBJ2-1,many,TRBV7-9,TRBD2,TGTGCCAGCAGCCCTCGACTAGCGGGATTAACCCAGTTCTTC,CASSPRLAGLTQFF
TRBJ2-1,-,TRBV30,-,TGTGCCTGGAGTCGGGTTGGAGGAGACAATGAGCAGTTCTTC,CAWSRVGGDNEQFF
TRBJ2-7,many,TRBV5-4,TRBD1,TGTGCCAGCAGCTTTGGGACAGGGACCGCCTACGAGCAGTACTTC,CASSFGTGTAYEQYF
TRBJ2-3,-,TRBV9,-,TGTGCCAGCAGTCCCCTAGGGCTAGCGACAGATACGCAGTATTTT,CASSPLGLATDTQYF
TRBJ2-2,many,TRBV19,TRBD1,TGTGCCAGTAGTATAGTGGGGCAGGGGGCCGGGGAGCTGTTTTTT,CASSIVGQGAGELFF
TRBJ2-1,-,TRBV11-2,-,TGTGCCAGCAGCCCAGGAACGGGCCAGGTGGACTACAATGAGCAGTTCTTC,CASSPGTGQVDYNEQFF
TRBJ2-1,many,TRBV20-1,TRBD2,TGCAGTGCCGTCTCCTCCGGGACTAGCGGTAACAATGAGCAGTTCTTC,CSAVSSGTSGNNEQFF
TRBJ2-1,-,TRBV29-1,-,TGCAGCGCCGAGGGGTTTAATGAGCAGTTCTTC,CSAEGFNEQFF
TRBJ1-1,few,TRBV19,-,TGTGCCACCACTACTAGGGGCCACACCTTTGAAGCTTTCTTT,CATTTRGHTFEAFF
TRBJ2-7,-,TRBV27,-,TGTGCCAGCTCGCGCGAAGGGGCACCCCTCTCCTACGAGCAGTACTTC,CASSREGAPLSYEQYF
TRBJ2-5,many,TRBV7-8,-,TGTGCCAGCAGCTTATCAAGCGGAGAAGAGACCCAGTACTTC,CASSLSSGEETQYF
TRBJ2-5,few,TRBV19,TRBD2,TGTGCCACCCGGGGGGGCGCAGAGACCCAGTACTTC,CATRGGAETQYF
TRBJ2-1,many,TRBV6-6,TRBD2,TGTGCCAGCAGTTCCTCATTGGGAAGCGGGAATTACAATGAGCAGTTCTTC,CASSSSLGSGNYNEQFF
TRBJ1-2,many,TRBV20-1,-,TGCAGTGCTTGGCAGGAACCTTATGGCTACACCTTC,CSAWQEPYGYTF